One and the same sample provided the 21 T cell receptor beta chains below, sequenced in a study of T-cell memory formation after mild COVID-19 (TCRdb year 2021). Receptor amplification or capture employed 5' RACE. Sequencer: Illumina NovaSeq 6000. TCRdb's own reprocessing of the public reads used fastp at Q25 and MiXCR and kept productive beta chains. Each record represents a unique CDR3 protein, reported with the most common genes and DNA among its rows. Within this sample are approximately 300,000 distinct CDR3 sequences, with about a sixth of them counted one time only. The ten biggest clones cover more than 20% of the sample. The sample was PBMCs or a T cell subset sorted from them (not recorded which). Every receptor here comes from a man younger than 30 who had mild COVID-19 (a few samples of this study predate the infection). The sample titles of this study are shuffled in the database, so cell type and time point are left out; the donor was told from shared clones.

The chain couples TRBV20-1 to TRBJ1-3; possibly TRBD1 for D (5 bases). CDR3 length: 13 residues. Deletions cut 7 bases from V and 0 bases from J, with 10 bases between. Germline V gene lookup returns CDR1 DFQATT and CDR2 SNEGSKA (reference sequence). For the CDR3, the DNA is TGCAGTGTTGGCAGGGACTCTGGAAACACCATATATTTT. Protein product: CSVGRDSGNTIYF.

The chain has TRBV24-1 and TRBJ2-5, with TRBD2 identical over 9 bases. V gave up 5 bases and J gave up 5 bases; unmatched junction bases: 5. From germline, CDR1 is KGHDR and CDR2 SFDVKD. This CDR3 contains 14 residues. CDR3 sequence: CATSGLADMETQYF. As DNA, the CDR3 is TGTGCCACCAGTGGACTAGCGGATATGGAGACCCAGTACTTC.

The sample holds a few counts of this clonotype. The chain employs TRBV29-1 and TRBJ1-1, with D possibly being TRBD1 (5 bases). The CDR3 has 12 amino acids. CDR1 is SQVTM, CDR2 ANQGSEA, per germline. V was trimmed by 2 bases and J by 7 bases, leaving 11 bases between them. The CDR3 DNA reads TGCAGCGTTGAATTAAGACAGATTGAAGCTTTCTTT. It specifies CSVELRQIEAFF.

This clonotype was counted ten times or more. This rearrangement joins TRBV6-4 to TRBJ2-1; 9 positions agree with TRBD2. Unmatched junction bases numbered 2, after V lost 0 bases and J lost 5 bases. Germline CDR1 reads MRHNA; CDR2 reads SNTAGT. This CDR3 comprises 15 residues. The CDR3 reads CASSDSSGGNNEQFF. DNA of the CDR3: TGTGCCAGCAGTGACTCAAGCGGGGGGAACAATGAGCAGTTCTTC.

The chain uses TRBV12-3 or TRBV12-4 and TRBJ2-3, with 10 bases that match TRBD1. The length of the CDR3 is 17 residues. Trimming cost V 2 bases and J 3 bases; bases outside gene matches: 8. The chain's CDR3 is CASSLKGQGIRTDTQYF. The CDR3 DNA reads TGTGCCAGCAGTTTAAAGGGACAGGGGATCAGAACAGATACGCAGTATTTT.

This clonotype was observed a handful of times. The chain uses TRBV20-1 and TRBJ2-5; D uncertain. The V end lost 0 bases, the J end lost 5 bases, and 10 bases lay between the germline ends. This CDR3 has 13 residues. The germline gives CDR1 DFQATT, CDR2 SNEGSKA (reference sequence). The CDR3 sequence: CSARDPRLETQYF. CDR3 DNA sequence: TGCAGTGCTAGAGACCCACGCTTGGAGACCCAGTACTTC.

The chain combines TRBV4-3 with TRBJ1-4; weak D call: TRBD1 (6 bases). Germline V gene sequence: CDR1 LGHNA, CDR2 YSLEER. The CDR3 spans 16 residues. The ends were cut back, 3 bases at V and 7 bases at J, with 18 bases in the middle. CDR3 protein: CASSHGGRVGGEKLFF. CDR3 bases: TGCGCCAGCAGCCACGGGGGCAGAGTGGGAGGTGAAAAACTGTTTTTT.

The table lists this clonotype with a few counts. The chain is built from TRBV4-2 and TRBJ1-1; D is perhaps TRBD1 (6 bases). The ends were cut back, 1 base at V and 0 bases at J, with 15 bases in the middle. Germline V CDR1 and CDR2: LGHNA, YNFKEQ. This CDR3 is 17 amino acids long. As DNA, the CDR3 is TGTGCCAGCAGCCAAGTTGGGGGCGCGAATCTGAACACTGAAGCTTTCTTT. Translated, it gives CASSQVGGANLNTEAFF.

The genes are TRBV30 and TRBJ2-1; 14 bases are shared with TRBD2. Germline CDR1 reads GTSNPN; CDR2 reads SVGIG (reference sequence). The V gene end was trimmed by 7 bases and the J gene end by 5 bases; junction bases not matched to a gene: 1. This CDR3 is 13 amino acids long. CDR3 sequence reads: CASGLAGDNEQFF. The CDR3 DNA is TGTGCCTCGGGACTAGCGGGAGACAATGAGCAGTTCTTC.

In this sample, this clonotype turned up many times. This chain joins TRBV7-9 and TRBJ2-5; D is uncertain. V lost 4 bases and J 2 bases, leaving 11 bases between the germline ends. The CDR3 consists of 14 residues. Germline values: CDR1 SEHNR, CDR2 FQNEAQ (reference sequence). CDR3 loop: CASSYWALQETQYF. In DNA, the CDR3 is TGTGCCAGCAGCTACTGGGCTTTACAAGAGACCCAGTACTTC.

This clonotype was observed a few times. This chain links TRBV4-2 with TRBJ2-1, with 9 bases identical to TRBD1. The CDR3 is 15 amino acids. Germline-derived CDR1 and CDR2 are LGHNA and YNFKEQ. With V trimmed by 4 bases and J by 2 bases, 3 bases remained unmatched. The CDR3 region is CASSPGQGTYNEQFF. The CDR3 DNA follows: TGTGCCAGCAGCCCGGGACAGGGAACCTACAATGAGCAGTTCTTC.

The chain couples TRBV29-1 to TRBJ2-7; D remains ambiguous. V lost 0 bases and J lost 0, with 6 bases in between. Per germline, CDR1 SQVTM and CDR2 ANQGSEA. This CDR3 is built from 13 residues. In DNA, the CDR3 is TGCAGCGTTGAAGAGGAAAACTCCTACGAGCAGTACTTC. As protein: CSVEEENSYEQYF.

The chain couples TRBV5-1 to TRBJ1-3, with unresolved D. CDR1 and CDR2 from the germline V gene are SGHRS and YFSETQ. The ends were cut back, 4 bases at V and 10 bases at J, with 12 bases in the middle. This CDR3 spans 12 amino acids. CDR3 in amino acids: CASSENKRTIYF. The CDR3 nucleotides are TGCGCCAGCAGCGAGAACAAGAGGACCATATATTTT.

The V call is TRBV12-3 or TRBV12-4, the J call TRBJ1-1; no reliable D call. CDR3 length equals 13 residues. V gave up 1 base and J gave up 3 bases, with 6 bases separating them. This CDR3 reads CASSLEQHTEAFF. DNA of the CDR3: TGTGCCAGCAGTTTAGAGCAGCACACTGAAGCTTTCTTT.

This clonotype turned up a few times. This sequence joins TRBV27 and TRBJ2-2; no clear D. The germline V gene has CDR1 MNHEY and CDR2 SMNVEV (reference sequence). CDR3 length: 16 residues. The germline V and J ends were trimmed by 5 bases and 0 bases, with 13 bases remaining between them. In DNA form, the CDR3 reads TGTGCCAGCAGTCTCTACAGCCGGACGAACACCGGGGAGCTGTTTTTT. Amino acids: CASSLYSRTNTGELFF.

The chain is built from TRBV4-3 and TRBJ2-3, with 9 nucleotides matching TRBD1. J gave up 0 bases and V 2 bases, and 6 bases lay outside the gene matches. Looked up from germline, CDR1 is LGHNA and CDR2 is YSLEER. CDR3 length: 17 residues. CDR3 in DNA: TGCGCCAGCAGCCAAATTGGGACAGGGAAGAGCACAGATACGCAGTATTTT. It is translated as CASSQIGTGKSTDTQYF.

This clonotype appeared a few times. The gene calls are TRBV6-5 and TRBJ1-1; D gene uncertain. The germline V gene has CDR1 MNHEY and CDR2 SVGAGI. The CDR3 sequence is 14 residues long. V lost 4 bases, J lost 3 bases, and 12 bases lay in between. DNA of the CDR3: TGTGCCAGCAGTTCTCAATCCATTGACACTGAAGCTTTCTTT. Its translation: CASSSQSIDTEAFF.

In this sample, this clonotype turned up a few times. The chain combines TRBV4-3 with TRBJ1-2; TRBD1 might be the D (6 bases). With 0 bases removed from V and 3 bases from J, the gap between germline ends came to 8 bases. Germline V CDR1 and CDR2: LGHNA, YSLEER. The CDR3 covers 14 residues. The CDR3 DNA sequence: TGCGCCAGCAGCCAAGAAGGGGGACACTATGGCTACACCTTC. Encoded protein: CASSQEGGHYGYTF.

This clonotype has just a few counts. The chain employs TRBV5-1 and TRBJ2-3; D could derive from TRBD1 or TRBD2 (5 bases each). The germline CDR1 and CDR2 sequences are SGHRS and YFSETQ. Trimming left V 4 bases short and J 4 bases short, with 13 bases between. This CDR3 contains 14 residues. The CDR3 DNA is TGCGCCAGCAGCCCGGGGCTTCAGGCAGATACGCAGTATTTT. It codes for CASSPGLQADTQYF.

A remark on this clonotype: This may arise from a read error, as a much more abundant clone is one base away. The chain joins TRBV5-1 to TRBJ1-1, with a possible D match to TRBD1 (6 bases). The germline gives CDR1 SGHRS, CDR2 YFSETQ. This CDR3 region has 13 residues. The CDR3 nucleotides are TGCGCCAGCAGCTTGGCACAGGGAGGTGAAGCTCTCTTT. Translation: CASSLAQGGEALF.

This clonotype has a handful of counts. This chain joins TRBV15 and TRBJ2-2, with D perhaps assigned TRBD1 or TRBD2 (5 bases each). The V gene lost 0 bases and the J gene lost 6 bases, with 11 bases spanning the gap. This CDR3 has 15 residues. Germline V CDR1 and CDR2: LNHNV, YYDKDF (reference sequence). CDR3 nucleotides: TGTGCCACCAGCAGAGATCGAGGGGCTCCCGGGGAGCTGTTTTTT. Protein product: CATSRDRGAPGELFF.